This T cell receptor beta chain was profiled in a study of control samples from healthy donors and cancer patients. Sequencing used immunoSEQ multiplex PCR; TCRdb keeps in-frame clones, though not all of them. The sample holds over 25,000 clones, around 90% seen once. V was clipped by 2 bases and J by 4 bases, with 15 bases between them. The CDR3 spans 16 residues. The germline V gene has CDR1 MNHEY and CDR2 SMNVEV (reference sequence). What was sequenced was formalin-fixed, paraffin-embedded tissue. The V gene is TRBV27, the J gene TRBJ2-1; D tentatively reads TRBD1 or TRBD2 (5 bases each). The TCR comes from a female donor with melanoma. CDR3 sequence: CASSLTSGQQYNEQFF. CDR3 nucleotide sequence: TGTGCCAGCAGTTTAACGTCGGGGCAGCAGTACAATGAGCAGTTCTTC.